The next 22 T cell receptor beta chains were all read from a single sample in a study of cytomegalovirus exposure and HLA in healthy donors (TCRdb year 2017). The library was obtained by the immunoSEQ multiplex PCR assay. A mixture of 60 forward primers for TCR Vbeta segments and 13 reverse primers for TCR Jbeta segments was used in the multiplex PCR. Held by TCRdb, this immuneACCESS table contains in-frame sequences only and omits some clones. Under half of the omission traces to an unresolved V gene where checked; the cause of the rest is unknown. This sample has about 170,000 clones in its table, and 62% of those were observed once. The leading ten clones occupy roughly 2.9% of the sample. Sequencing input: PBMCs. Every receptor here comes from a man in his forties in good health and CMV-seronegative.

V gene TRBV7-3 combines with J gene TRBJ2-3; the match to TRBD1 covers 8 bases. The CDR3 runs to 16 residues. J lost 4 bases, V lost 5 bases, and 11 bases had no gene match. The germline gives CDR1 SGHTA, CDR2 FQGTGA. CDR3 DNA sequence: TGTGCCAGCAGCCCCGGCTCCAGGGGGCGCGCAGATACGCAGTATTTT. Its translation is CASSPGSRGRADTQYF.

This sequence joins TRBV30 and TRBJ2-7; a possible D gene is TRBD2 (7 bases). From germline, CDR1 is GTSNPN and CDR2 SVGIG (reference sequence). CDR3 length: 15 amino acids. Trimming pared 1 base from V and 0 bases from J, leaving 13 bases between. CDR3 DNA: TGTGCCTGGAGTGCCGGGGGAGGGGGCTCCTACGAGCAGTACTTC. Its protein is CAWSAGGGGSYEQYF.

This clone has a handful of counts. The junction does not match germline at one end; this may be a read error. The chain links TRBV7-9 to TRBJ2-3; 13 positions match TRBD2. The germline V gene has CDR1 SEHNR and CDR2 FQNEAQ (reference sequence). This CDR3 contains 16 residues. In DNA, the CDR3 is TGTTCCAGCAGCTCGGGACTAGCGGGACCTAAGGATACGCAGTATTTT. Amino acid sequence: CSSSSGLAGPKDTQYF.

The CDR3 sequence: CASGLPRLAGSSYEQYF. The CDR3 DNA reads TGTGCTAGTGGTCTCCCCAGGTTAGCGGGCAGCTCCTACGAGCAGTACTTC. The chain recombines TRBV12-5 with TRBJ2-7; 7 positions agree with TRBD2. The V gene end was trimmed by 5 bases and the J gene end by 0 bases; junction bases not matched to a gene: 13. Germline V gene data show CDR1 as LGHNT and CDR2 as FRNRAP. The CDR3 runs to 17 residues.

As DNA, the CDR3 is TGTGCCAGCAGCACCACCCAACAGGGGGCCAATCAGCCCCAGCATTTT. Translating gives CASSTTQQGANQPQHF. The chain recombines TRBV6-6 with TRBJ1-5, with 9 bases that match TRBD1. Germline CDR1 MNHNY, CDR2 SVGAGI (reference sequence). Losses at the gene ends were 6 bases for V and 3 bases for J; bases not matched to a gene: 9. CDR3 size: 16 residues.

The chain carries TRBV28 and TRBJ1-1; TRBD1 is a possible D gene (6 bases). Germline V gene lookup returns CDR1 MDHEN and CDR2 SYDVKM. This CDR3 region has 13 residues. The ends were cut back, 5 bases at V and 1 base at J, with 8 bases in the middle. The DNA for the CDR3 is TGTGCCAGCAGTCCGGGACAGAACACTGAAGCTTTCTTT. Its translation: CASSPGQNTEAFF. The whole variable domain, remainder taken from reference TRBV28 and TRBJ1-1, is DVKVTQSSRYLVKRTGEKVFLECVQDMDHENMFWYRQDPGLGLRLIYFSYDVKMKEKGDIPEGYSVSREKKERFSLILESASTNQTSMYLCASSPGQNTEAFFGQGTRLTVV.

The table lists this clone with a few counts. V usage is TRBV5-1 and J usage is TRBJ2-7, with TRBD1 as a possible D gene (5 bases). V was clipped by 0 bases and J by 7 bases, with 14 bases between them. From germline, CDR1 is SGHRS and CDR2 YFSETQ. The length of the CDR3 is 14 residues. In DNA form, the CDR3 reads TGCGCCAGCAGCTTGGTAATGTTAGGGGATGAGCAGTACTTC. Translated: CASSLVMLGDEQYF.

The V call is TRBV5-8, the J call TRBJ2-1; 14 bases are shared with TRBD2. CDR1 and CDR2 from the germline V gene are SGHTS and YDEGEE. This CDR3 has 19 residues. J lost 4 bases, V lost 0 bases, and 9 bases had no gene match. CDR3: CASSLEFGTSGSGYNEQFF. Here the CDR3 DNA reads TGTGCCAGCAGCTTGGAGTTTGGGACTAGCGGGAGTGGATACAATGAGCAGTTCTTC.

This clone was recorded only once. The chain couples TRBV5-1 to TRBJ2-1, with 11 bases lining up with TRBD2. The V and J ends lost 2 bases and 8 bases, in that order; junction bases with no gene match: 9. The CDR3 length is 16 residues. Germline loops: CDR1 SGHRS, CDR2 YFSETQ. The CDR3 DNA follows: TGCGCCAGCAGCTTAGAACTAGCGGGAGAGGGTGATGAGCAGTTCTTC. As protein: CASSLELAGEGDEQFF. Combining the CDR3 with reference TRBV5-1 and TRBJ2-1 gives the whole variable domain KAGVTQTPRYLIKTRGQQVTLSCSPISGHRSVSWYQQTPGQGLQFLFEYFSETQRNKGNFPGRFSGRQFSNSRSEMNVSTLELGDSALYLCASSLELAGEGDEQFFGPGTRLTVL.

The chain combines TRBV4-2 with TRBJ1-2; 7 bases fit TRBD1. Germline loops: CDR1 LGHNA, CDR2 YNFKEQ. The CDR3 covers 17 residues. Losses at the gene ends were 0 bases for V and 8 bases for J; bases not matched to a gene: 15. CDR3 sequence reads: CASSQDLGQGGLRGYTF. DNA of the CDR3: TGTGCCAGCAGCCAAGATCTTGGGCAGGGGGGATTAAGGGGCTACACCTTC.

This clone occurred once. The V gene is TRBV19, the J gene TRBJ2-1, with a weak D call TRBD2 (5 bases). The CDR3 loop spans 13 amino acids. The V end was cut by 8 bases, the J end by 0 bases, with 8 bases between. The germline V gene encodes CDR1 LNHDA and CDR2 SQIVND (reference sequence). DNA for the CDR3: TGTGCCAGTGTAGGAGGCTCCTACAATGAGCAGTTCTTC. Protein product: CASVGGSYNEQFF. The whole variable domain, remainder taken from reference TRBV19 and TRBJ2-1, is DGGITQSPKYLFRKEGQNVTLSCEQNLNHDAMYWYRQDPGQGLRLIYYSQIVNDFQKGDIAEGYSVSREKKESFPLTVTSAQKNPTAFYLCASVGGSYNEQFFGPGTRLTVL.

The rearrangement links TRBV12-5 to TRBJ2-3, with a possible D match to TRBD1 (7 bases). The CDR3 sequence is 16 residues long. V shed 3 bases and J shed 3 bases, with 16 bases lying between them. CDR1 LGHNT and CDR2 FRNRAP come from the germline V gene. The CDR3 coding sequence is TGTGCTAGTGGTTTAGGCCGGGACAGCGGGACAGATACGCAGTATTTT. It specifies CASGLGRDSGTDTQYF. Full variable domain (outside the CDR3, taken from reference TRBV12-5 and TRBJ2-3): DARVTQTPRHKVTEMGQEVTMRCQPILGHNTVFWYRQTMMQGLELLAYFRNRAPLDDSGMPKDRFSAEMPDATLATLKIQPSEPRDSAVYFCASGLGRDSGTDTQYFGPGTRLTVL.

The chain couples TRBV29-1 to TRBJ2-1; 14 bases are shared with TRBD2. Trimming at V came to 2 bases and at J to 5 bases, leaving 2 bases not matched to a gene. Germline V CDR1 and CDR2: SQVTM, ANQGSEA. There are 15 residues in the CDR3. CDR3 residues: CSVETGLAGDNEQFF. CDR3 sequence (DNA): TGCAGCGTTGAAACGGGACTAGCGGGGGACAATGAGCAGTTCTTC.

This clone was detected only a few times. J is TRBJ2-7 and V is TRBV19; no clear D. This CDR3 comprises 14 residues. Looked up from germline, CDR1 is LNHDA and CDR2 is SQIVND (reference sequence). V lost 4 bases to trimming and J lost 0 bases, with 10 bases between them. CDR3 sequence reads: CASSTGTDSYEQYF. The CDR3 coding sequence is TGTGCCAGTAGTACAGGAACGGACTCCTACGAGCAGTACTTC.

The chain has TRBV18 and TRBJ2-6; 11 bases agree with TRBD1. Germline CDR1 KGHSH, CDR2 LQKENI. Trimming took 4 bases from V and 4 from J; bases not matched to a gene: 6. This CDR3 has 17 residues. The DNA for the CDR3 is TGTGCCAGCTCACTTGGACAGGGGGCGAGCGGGGCCAACGTCCTGACTTTC. Translated: CASSLGQGASGANVLTF.

This chain connects TRBV6-5 to TRBJ2-2; 7 positions agree with TRBD2. The CDR3 is 15 residues long. CDR1 is MNHEY and CDR2 is SVGAGI in the germline V gene. Trimming took 6 bases from V and 2 from J; bases not matched to a gene: 6. CDR3 nucleotide sequence: TGTGCCAGCAGACCCTCTAGCGGAAACACCGGGGAGCTGTTTTTT. Translating it yields CASRPSSGNTGELFF.

V is TRBV7-9 and J is TRBJ2-7, with 11 bases identical to TRBD2. There are 16 residues in the CDR3. Germline trimming cut 5 bases from V and 0 bases from J; bases unmatched to any gene: 6. Germline lookup yields CDR1 SEHNR and CDR2 FQNEAQ (reference sequence). CDR3 region: CASSRALAGGSYEQYF. The CDR3 bases are TGTGCCAGCAGCAGGGCGCTAGCGGGGGGCTCCTACGAGCAGTACTTC.

The rearrangement joins TRBV6-5 to TRBJ1-1; tentatively, D is TRBD1 (6 bases). The CDR3 extends over 14 amino acids. Germline lookup yields CDR1 MNHEY and CDR2 SVGAGI. Trimming cost V 4 bases and J 8 bases, with 17 bases left between them. The CDR3 DNA follows: TGTGCCAGCAGTTTCGACAGGTATCGTCCCGAAGCTTTCTTT. This sequence encodes CASSFDRYRPEAFF.

The gene calls are TRBV28 and TRBJ2-7, with D unresolved. CDR1 MDHEN and CDR2 SYDVKM come from the germline V gene. Trimming shortened V by 7 bases and J by 3 bases, and 16 bases separated the two germline ends. There are 14 residues in the CDR3. The CDR3 DNA follows: TGTGCCAGCACAGAAAAGTCCCCTTTCTACGAGCAGTACTTC. It codes for CASTEKSPFYEQYF.

This clone was picked up a small number of times. The chain joins TRBV5-4 to TRBJ2-5, with a possible D match to TRBD1 (6 bases). V lost 3 bases and J 7 bases, leaving 13 bases between the germline ends. The germline CDR1 and CDR2 sequences are SGHNT and YYREEE (reference sequence). The CDR3 extends over 13 amino acids. DNA of the CDR3: TGTGCCAGCAGCTCAGGGACAATTGGGACCCAGTACTTC. Its translation is CASSSGTIGTQYF.

This sequence joins TRBV4-3 and TRBJ2-1; TRBD2 might be the D (6 bases). This CDR3 comprises 16 residues. Germline loops: CDR1 LGHNA, CDR2 YSLEER. The germline V and J ends were trimmed by 1 base and 3 bases, with 13 bases remaining between them. The DNA for the CDR3 is TGCGCCAGCAGCCAAGGCGGAGGGAGGCTCTACAATGAGCAGTTCTTC. This sequence encodes CASSQGGGRLYNEQFF.

This sequence joins TRBV5-8 and TRBJ1-2; D gene ambiguous. The CDR3 length is 11 residues. The germline gives CDR1 SGHTS, CDR2 YDEGEE. V was shortened by 1 base and J by 9 bases, with 7 bases between the two germline ends. Here the CDR3 reads CASSLPRSYTF. Written as DNA, the CDR3 is TGTGCCAGCAGCTTGCCTAGAAGCTACACCTTC.